Each of the 32 T cell receptor beta chains below was sequenced from the same sample in a study of cytomegalovirus exposure and HLA in healthy donors. TCRdb's table, derived via immunoSEQ multiplex PCR, lists solely in-frame clones and lacks some. This table has 150,000 to 200,000 clones, roughly 85% appearing once. Sequencing was done on a sample of PBMCs. The source of these receptors is a man aged 18-30 years in good health and CMV-seropositive.

This clone was found a few times. J is TRBJ2-7 and V is TRBV11-2, with a tentative D call TRBD2 (5 bases). Trimming cost V 0 bases and J 3 bases, with 6 bases left between them. The CDR3 has 13 amino acids. CDR1 is SGHAT, CDR2 FQNNGV, per germline. The chain's CDR3 is CASSLDGIYEQYF. CDR3 coding DNA: TGTGCCAGCAGCTTAGACGGGATCTACGAGCAGTACTTC.

This chain connects TRBV4-2 to TRBJ2-1; 9 bases fit TRBD1. The V segment lost 2 bases and the J segment 4 bases; nucleotides outside the gene matches: 3. The CDR3 extends over 15 amino acids. CDR1 LGHNA and CDR2 YNFKEQ come from the germline V gene. The CDR3 region is CASSQRQGGYNEQFF. The DNA for the CDR3 is TGTGCCAGCAGCCAAAGACAGGGGGGGTACAATGAGCAGTTCTTC.

The chain uses TRBV25-1 and TRBJ1-1; D not resolved. The V end lost 3 bases, the J end lost 3 bases, and 8 bases lay between the germline ends. The CDR3 contains 13 residues. Germline CDR1 and CDR2: MGHDK and SYGVNS. The DNA for the CDR3 is TGTGCCAGCAGTGATCGGGGTTACACTGAAGCTTTCTTT. It codes for CASSDRGYTEAFF.

The chain couples TRBV4-2 to TRBJ2-2, with D maybe TRBD2 (6 bases). The CDR3 extends over 18 amino acids. The germline V gene encodes CDR1 LGHNA and CDR2 YNFKEQ. With 0 bases removed from V and 1 base from J, the gap between germline ends came to 15 bases. DNA of the CDR3: TGTGCCAGCAGCCAAGATGGCGGGACCTCCATGAACACCGGGGAGCTGTTTTTT. As protein: CASSQDGGTSMNTGELFF.

The chain uses TRBV7-6 and TRBJ2-5; 9 nucleotides agree with TRBD2. This CDR3 is 16 amino acids long. The germline gives CDR1 SGHVS, CDR2 FNYEAQ. Trimming removed 1 base from V and 5 bases from J; junction bases left unmatched: 8. CDR3 region: CASSLGGAGGQETQYF. DNA for the CDR3: TGTGCCAGCAGCTTAGGCGGGGCGGGAGGGCAGGAGACCCAGTACTTC.

CDR3 DNA: TGTGCCAGCACGGGGGGAATTTCCAATGAGCAGTTCTTC. This translates into CASTGGISNEQFF. The genes are TRBV27 and TRBJ2-1, with 7 positions matching TRBD2. Germline loops: CDR1 MNHEY, CDR2 SMNVEV (reference sequence). J lost 6 bases, V lost 7 bases, and 6 bases had no gene match. The CDR3 runs to 13 residues.

This sequence joins TRBV12-5 and TRBJ1-2; perhaps TRBD1 as D (6 bases). From germline, CDR1 is LGHNT and CDR2 FRNRAP. V lost 2 bases and J lost 5, with 18 bases in between. The CDR3 runs 16 residues. For the CDR3, the DNA is TGTGCTAGTGGTTTGCCCCGTCGGGAGGGGGGTTATGGCTACACCTTC. This encodes CASGLPRREGGYGYTF.

The V and J genes are TRBV28 and TRBJ1-3, with TRBD1 matching over 9 bases. The J segment lost 0 bases and the V segment lost 7 bases, leaving 7 bases of the junction unmatched. Germline V gives CDR1 MDHEN, CDR2 SYDVKM. The length of the CDR3 is 16 residues. DNA of the CDR3: TGTGCCAGCACCCAAGGGGGACAGGGCTCTGGAAACACCATATATTTT. It specifies CASTQGGQGSGNTIYF. The full variable domain, its missing parts supplied by reference TRBV28 and TRBJ1-3, is DVKVTQSSRYLVKRTGEKVFLECVQDMDHENMFWYRQDPGLGLRLIYFSYDVKMKEKGDIPEGYSVSREKKERFSLILESASTNQTSMYLCASTQGGQGSGNTIYFGEGSWLTVV.

This clone was counted once. This sequence joins TRBV2 and TRBJ2-3; possible D gene TRBD1, 6 bases. Germline CDR1 is SNHLY and CDR2 is FYNNEI. Deletions cut 3 bases from V and 13 bases from J, with 17 bases between. The CDR3 runs 13 residues. The DNA of the CDR3 is TGTGCCAGCAGTGAGGTAGGGGGAACCGAAAAGTATTTT. Its translation is CASSEVGGTEKYF.

The count of this clone is one. The chain carries TRBV29-1 and TRBJ2-2; TRBD1 aligns across 8 bases. The CDR3 contains 17 residues. Germline CDR1 is SQVTM and CDR2 is ANQGSEA. J lost 0 bases, V lost 2 bases, and 8 bases had no gene match. The CDR3 loop reads CSVETGGKNANTGELFF. The CDR3 DNA follows: TGCAGCGTTGAAACAGGGGGTAAAAACGCGAACACCGGGGAGCTGTTTTTT.

The chain joins TRBV6-1 to TRBJ1-5; TRBD1 aligns across 7 bases. After removal of 5 bases from V and 4 bases from J, the junction contained 2 bases not matched to a gene. Germline CDR1 is MNHNS and CDR2 is SASEGT. This CDR3 has 13 residues. This CDR3 is CASSPDRNQPQHF. Written as DNA, the CDR3 is TGTGCCAGCAGTCCGGACAGGAATCAGCCCCAGCATTTT.

This clone appeared a single time. The CDR3 sequence is CASSLDSNSYEQYF. The CDR3, as DNA: TGTGCCAGCAGCCTCGACTCAAACTCCTACGAGCAGTACTTC. This chain joins TRBV7-9 and TRBJ2-7; no clear D gene. This CDR3 has 14 residues. Per the germline V gene, CDR1 is SEHNR and CDR2 is FQNEAQ (reference sequence). Trimming stripped 5 bases from V and 0 bases from J, with 11 bases between.

Comments on this clone: Other DNA sequences in this specimen translate into the identical CDR3. The chain employs TRBV10-3 and TRBJ2-3; 11 bases fit TRBD2. The CDR3 runs to 16 residues. Per the germline V gene, CDR1 is ENHRY and CDR2 is SYGVKD. V trimming: 6 bases; J trimming: 0 bases; junction bases outside the gene matches: 5. The CDR3 is CAISGLAGGSTDTQYF. The CDR3 DNA sequence: TGTGCCATCAGCGGACTAGCGGGTGGTAGCACAGATACGCAGTATTTT.

The chain links TRBV10-3 to TRBJ1-2; no definite D call. The CDR3 spans 12 residues. In germline, CDR1 is ENHRY, CDR2 SYGVKD. The V and J ends lost 5 bases and 5 bases respectively, with 9 bases between them. The CDR3 DNA reads TGTGCCATCAGTCGGCCTAGTTATGGCTACACCTTC. Translation: CAISRPSYGYTF.

This sequence joins TRBV2 and TRBJ1-1; D might be TRBD1 (6 bases). The germline V and J ends were trimmed by 2 bases and 4 bases, with 14 bases remaining between them. The germline V gene encodes CDR1 SNHLY and CDR2 FYNNEI. CDR3 length equals 15 residues. The CDR3 loop is CASSELRGAGTEAFF. In DNA form, the CDR3 reads TGTGCCAGCAGTGAATTGCGGGGGGCGGGCACTGAAGCTTTCTTT.

This chain connects TRBV29-1 to TRBJ1-1, with D unclear. This CDR3 is built from 14 residues. CDR1 and CDR2 from the germline V gene are SQVTM and ANQGSEA. V lost 5 bases to trimming and J lost 0 bases, with 13 bases between them. The CDR3 DNA reads TGCAGCGTTTTGGCAGAACCAGTGAACACTGAAGCTTTCTTT. Its translation is CSVLAEPVNTEAFF.

The V gene is TRBV6-4, the J gene TRBJ2-3; the D is unclear. Germline CDR1 is MRHNA and CDR2 is SNTAGT. This CDR3 is built from 15 residues. Trimming shortened V by 0 bases and J by 0 bases, and 7 bases separated the two germline ends. The CDR3 DNA follows: TGTGCCAGCAGTGACTCGGCCGCTAGCACAGATACGCAGTATTTT. It encodes CASSDSAASTDTQYF.

This rearrangement joins TRBV28 to TRBJ1-6; TRBD1 might be the D (6 bases). The CDR3 consists of 13 residues. CDR1 is MDHEN, CDR2 SYDVKM, per germline. Trimming cost V 4 bases and J 5 bases, with 6 bases left between them. CDR3 DNA sequence: TGTGCCAGCAGTTCAGGGGATAATTCACCCCTCCACTTT. It yields the protein CASSSGDNSPLHF.

This rearrangement joins TRBV7-2 to TRBJ2-5; tentatively, D is TRBD2 (6 bases). The CDR3 length is 14 residues. CDR1 is SGHTA and CDR2 is FQGNSA in the germline V gene. V was trimmed by 3 bases and J by 3 bases, leaving 11 bases between them. CDR3 sequence: CASSFQGGEETQYF. Written as DNA, the CDR3 is TGTGCCAGCAGCTTCCAGGGCGGGGAAGAGACCCAGTACTTC.

The chain carries TRBV28 and TRBJ2-7; D remains ambiguous. The CDR3 consists of 13 residues. Deletions cut 1 base from V and 3 bases from J, with 7 bases between. Germline V gene data show CDR1 as MDHEN and CDR2 as SYDVKM. CDR3 amino acids: CASSLSGFYEQYF. CDR3 nucleotides: TGTGCCAGCAGTTTATCCGGGTTCTACGAGCAGTACTTC.

The chain couples TRBV10-2 to TRBJ2-5, with 11 bases that match TRBD2. Looked up from germline, CDR1 is WSHSY and CDR2 is SAAADI. Unmatched junction bases numbered 28, after V lost 0 bases and J lost 7 bases. CDR3 length: 23 amino acids. Written as DNA, the CDR3 is TGCGCCAGCAGTGAGTCAGGAGTGTCTAGCGGGGGGTTTTCGCCGGGGAAACTGGGGACCCAGTACTTC. This sequence encodes CASSESGVSSGGFSPGKLGTQYF.

V is TRBV7-3 and J is TRBJ2-3, with D possibly being TRBD2 (5 bases). V gave up 7 bases and J gave up 3 bases, with 14 bases separating them. The germline V gene has CDR1 SGHTA and CDR2 FQGTGA. The length of the CDR3 is 14 residues. CDR3 residues: CASKASGDTDTQYF. CDR3 sequence (DNA): TGTGCCAGCAAGGCGAGCGGAGATACAGATACGCAGTATTTT. The complete variable domain, with remaining parts taken from reference TRBV7-3 and TRBJ2-3, reads GAGVSQTPSNKVTEKGKYVELRCDPISGHTALYWYRQSLGQGPEFLIYFQGTGAADDSGLPNDRFFAVRPEGSVSTLKIQRTERGDSAVYLCASKASGDTDTQYFGPGTRLTVL.

The J gene is TRBJ2-1, the V gene TRBV5-1; D is perhaps TRBD1 (5 bases). The V and J ends lost 3 bases and 6 bases respectively, with 13 bases between them. CDR1 SGHRS and CDR2 YFSETQ come from the germline V gene. The CDR3 contains 14 residues. CDR3 DNA: TGCGCCAGCAGCTGGGGCGAACTTTTCAATGAGCAGTTCTTC. Its protein is CASSWGELFNEQFF.

The gene calls are TRBV28 and TRBJ2-3; D possibly corresponds to TRBD2 (6 bases). The CDR3 length is 16 residues. Germline V gene sequence: CDR1 MDHEN, CDR2 SYDVKM. Trimming removed 5 bases at V and 3 bases at J, with 18 bases between. CDR3 loop: CASSTEGSGFTDTQYF. CDR3 sequence (DNA): TGTGCCAGCAGTACGGAGGGGTCGGGTTTTACAGATACGCAGTATTTT.

The genes are TRBV30 and TRBJ2-1, with a weak D call TRBD1 (6 bases). With 4 bases removed from V and 6 bases from J, the gap between germline ends came to 7 bases. Germline V lookup: CDR1 GTSNPN, CDR2 SVGIG (reference sequence). CDR3 length: 11 residues. CDR3 region: CAWTGANEQFF. The CDR3 nucleotides are TGTGCCTGGACAGGGGCCAATGAGCAGTTCTTC.

This sequence joins TRBV27 and TRBJ2-2, with a tentative D call TRBD1 (6 bases). This CDR3 spans 14 amino acids. CDR1 and CDR2 (germline): MNHEY, SMNVEV (reference sequence). Trimming cost V 5 bases and J 3 bases, with 10 bases left between them. The CDR3: CASSHGQHTGELFF. Here the CDR3 DNA reads TGTGCCAGCAGTCATGGACAGCACACCGGGGAGCTGTTTTTT.

The CDR3 protein is CASSLTLGQGAIYF. Here the CDR3 DNA reads TGTGCCAGCAGCTTAACATTAGGGCAGGGGGCCATATATTTT. The V call is TRBV7-3, the J call TRBJ1-3, with 7 bases aligning to TRBD1. Germline loops: CDR1 SGHTA, CDR2 FQGTGA. The V segment lost 0 bases and the J segment 11 bases; nucleotides outside the gene matches: 7. CDR3 length equals 14 residues.

The chain has TRBV5-4 and TRBJ1-1; D remains ambiguous. This CDR3 comprises 14 residues. Trimming removed 1 base at V and 3 bases at J, with 10 bases between. The V gene's germline CDR1 is SGHNT and CDR2 YYREEE (reference sequence). CDR3 protein: CASSLNIGDTEAFF. The DNA for the CDR3 is TGTGCCAGCAGCTTGAACATCGGGGACACTGAAGCTTTCTTT.

This chain links TRBV10-3 with TRBJ1-5; possibly TRBD1 for D (5 bases). Germline V gene lookup returns CDR1 ENHRY and CDR2 SYGVKD. CDR3 size: 14 residues. V shed 1 base and J shed 7 bases, with 11 bases lying between them. As DNA, the CDR3 is TGTGCCATCAGTGAGTGGCAGGGTCCCCAGCCCCAGCATTTT. It translates to CAISEWQGPQPQHF.

The chain uses TRBV19 and TRBJ2-7; TRBD1 aligns across 10 bases. Trimming at V came to 6 bases and at J to 3 bases, leaving 5 bases not matched to a gene. CDR1 and CDR2 (germline): LNHDA, SQIVND (reference sequence). This CDR3 has 14 amino acids. The CDR3 region has the DNA TGTGCCAGTAGCGCAGGGACAGGGGACTACGAGCAGTACTTC. Its translation: CASSAGTGDYEQYF.

In its sample, this clone was seen once. The V gene is TRBV11-3, the J gene TRBJ2-2, with TRBD1 matching over 8 bases. The CDR3 sequence is 15 residues long. Trimming at V came to 5 bases and at J to 2 bases, leaving 4 bases not matched to a gene. CDR1 is SGHNT, CDR2 YENEEA, per germline. The CDR3 loop reads CASSRGQGNTGELFF. CDR3 nucleotides: TGTGCCAGCAGCCGTGGACAGGGAAACACCGGGGAGCTGTTTTTT. Supplemented by reference TRBV11-3 and TRBJ2-2, the full variable domain reads EAGVVQSPRYKIIEKKQPVAFWCNPISGHNTLYWYLQNLGQGPELLIRYENEEAVDDSQLPKDRFSAERLKGVDSTLKIQPAELGDSAVYLCASSRGQGNTGELFFGEGSRLTVL.

The rearrangement joins TRBV7-6 to TRBJ1-1; 10 bases map to TRBD1. Trimming removed 3 bases from V and 8 bases from J; junction bases left unmatched: 6. Germline V CDR1 and CDR2: SGHVS, FNYEAQ. The CDR3 covers 14 residues. CDR3 region: CASSLGGQGMEAFF. In nucleotides, the CDR3 is TGTGCCAGCAGCTTGGGGGGACAGGGGATGGAAGCTTTCTTT.